This TCR beta chain was sequenced for a study of Graves' ophthalmopathy and Graves' hyperthyroidism. Germline assignment: CDR1 SNHLY and CDR2 FYNNEI. The CDR3 spans 20 residues. Trimming took 4 bases from V and 2 from J; bases not matched to a gene: 19. For repertoire sequencing, the TCR beta CDR3 regions were amplified from RNA transcripts. RT-PCR in the first round used HTBI primers; a second-round multiplex PCR followed. From the multiplex PCR reads, TCRdb called clonotypes with MiXCR, one entry per CDR3 protein. The sample carries hundreds of thousands of distinct CDR3 sequences, roughly 21% recorded once. Hyperthyroidism was new, under 2 months, in patients aged 18 to 65. Other autoimmune diseases, uncontrolled infections, pregnancy or lactation ruled patients out of participation.

The specimen sequenced was peripheral blood. The chain carries TRBV2 and TRBJ2-5; 10 bases agree with TRBD2. This receptor was taken from a woman under 30 with stable Graves' hyperthyroidism. The CDR3 spells CASSVLAGEQKHAVQETQYF. CDR3 in DNA: TGTGCCAGCAGTGTGCTAGCGGGAGAACAAAAGCATGCGGTACAAGAGACCCAGTACTTC.